These T cell receptor beta chains were read from a single sample in a study of follicular helper T cells after annual influenza vaccination. Profiled with immunoSEQ multiplex PCR; TCRdb holds only in-frame clones, not every one. The sample has a few thousand clones; about 80% are singletons. Material: CXCR5- memory CD4+ T cells sorted from blood, obtained 7 days after influenza vaccination. The receptors were sampled from an adult who received the influenza vaccine. Each CDR3 is given with its conserved first and last residue. Each record gives: clone size, V gene, J gene, CDR3 length, D gene, CDR3 protein, CDR3 DNA. The D gene is left open where the match is weak. Clone size is not always given. Where it is, it says once, few, many or a class for expanded clones.

clone size: -
V gene: TRBV2
J gene: TRBJ2-1
CDR3 length: 19
D gene: TRBD2
CDR3 protein: CASSPSGLAGGASYNEQFF
CDR3 DNA: TGTGCCAGCAGTCCGTCGGGGCTAGCGGGGGGTGCCTCCTACAATGAGCAGTTCTTC

clone size: once
V gene: TRBV28
J gene: TRBJ2-3
CDR3 length: 15
D gene: TRBD2
CDR3 protein: CASSFGAGGQDTQYF
CDR3 DNA: TGTGCCAGCAGTTTTGGAGCGGGGGGGCAAGATACGCAGTATTTT

clone size: -
V gene: TRBV19
J gene: TRBJ2-5
CDR3 length: 13
D gene: -
CDR3 protein: CASSIDLGSPPYF
CDR3 DNA: TGTGCCAGTAGTATAGATTTAGGTTCCCCACCCTACTTC

clone size: -
V gene: TRBV21-1
J gene: TRBJ2-5
CDR3 length: 16
D gene: -
CDR3 protein: CASSDSVATLSETQYF
CDR3 DNA: TGTGCCAGCAGTGACAGCGTAGCTACACTTTCTGAGACCCAGTACTTC

clone size: -
V gene: TRBV4-3
J gene: TRBJ1-4
CDR3 length: 14
D gene: -
CDR3 protein: CASSQEVINEKLFF
CDR3 DNA: TGCGCCAGCAGCCAAGAAGTTATTAATGAAAAACTGTTTTTT

clone size: -
V gene: TRBV5-1
J gene: TRBJ2-5
CDR3 length: 11
D gene: -
CDR3 protein: CASSFQETQYF
CDR3 DNA: TGCGCCAGCAGCTTCCAGGAGACCCAGTACTTC

clone size: -
V gene: TRBV2
J gene: TRBJ2-1
CDR3 length: 15
D gene: TRBD1
CDR3 protein: CASSEEGTGLSEQFF
CDR3 DNA: TGTGCCAGCAGTGAAGAGGGGACAGGGCTTAGCGAGCAGTTCTTC

clone size: -
V gene: TRBV5-1
J gene: TRBJ2-5
CDR3 length: 16
D gene: TRBD2
CDR3 protein: CASSFGLAGYQETQYF
CDR3 DNA: TGCGCCAGCAGCTTCGGACTAGCGGGGTACCAAGAGACCCAGTACTTC

clone size: -
V gene: TRBV28
J gene: TRBJ1-5
CDR3 length: 18
D gene: TRBD1
CDR3 protein: CASSLFSIGRGRDQPQHF
CDR3 DNA: TGTGCCAGCAGTTTATTTTCGATAGGCAGGGGGCGAGATCAGCCCCAGCATTTT

clone size: few
V gene: TRBV7-9
J gene: TRBJ2-7
CDR3 length: 16
D gene: TRBD1
CDR3 protein: CASSQGAGFDSYEQYF
CDR3 DNA: TGTGCCAGCAGCCAGGGGGCGGGGTTCGACTCCTACGAGCAGTACTTC

clone size: -
V gene: TRBV7-2
J gene: TRBJ1-1
CDR3 length: 15
D gene: TRBD1
CDR3 protein: CASSVRQGMNTEAFF
CDR3 DNA: TGTGCCAGCAGCGTCCGACAGGGGATGAACACTGAAGCTTTCTTT

clone size: -
V gene: TRBV30
J gene: TRBJ2-7
CDR3 length: 15
D gene: TRBD1
CDR3 protein: CAWTGADRGGVGQYF
CDR3 DNA: TGTGCCTGGACGGGCGCGGACAGGGGGGGGGTCGGGCAGTACTTC

clone size: -
V gene: TRBV6-9
J gene: TRBJ1-1
CDR3 length: 12
D gene: -
CDR3 protein: CASSADGRGAFF
CDR3 DNA: TGTGCCAGCAGTGCCGATGGGAGGGGAGCTTTCTTT

clone size: -
V gene: TRBV7-2
J gene: TRBJ2-3
CDR3 length: 15
D gene: TRBD2
CDR3 protein: CASSPASGEVDTQYF
CDR3 DNA: TGTGCCAGCAGCCCGGCTAGCGGGGAAGTGGATACGCAGTATTTT

clone size: -
V gene: TRBV2
J gene: TRBJ1-1
CDR3 length: 14
D gene: -
CDR3 protein: CASRFREGNTEAFF
CDR3 DNA: TGTGCCAGCAGATTCAGGGAGGGAAACACTGAAGCTTTCTTT

clone size: once
V gene: TRBV5-6
J gene: TRBJ2-2
CDR3 length: 17
D gene: -
CDR3 protein: CASSLPSGGTNTGELFF
CDR3 DNA: TGTGCCAGCAGTCTCCCGTCAGGGGGGACGAACACCGGGGAGCTGTTTTTT

clone size: -
V gene: TRBV27
J gene: TRBJ2-3
CDR3 length: 15
D gene: TRBD1
CDR3 protein: CASRFRTGGTDTQYF
CDR3 DNA: TGTGCCAGCAGATTTCGGACAGGCGGCACAGATACGCAGTATTTT

clone size: -
V gene: TRBV27
J gene: TRBJ2-5
CDR3 length: 17
D gene: -
CDR3 protein: CASRGHWGGTRQETQYF
CDR3 DNA: TGTGCCAGCCGGGGGCATTGGGGGGGGACACGACAAGAGACCCAGTACTTC

clone size: once
V gene: TRBV7-9
J gene: TRBJ1-1
CDR3 length: 17
D gene: -
CDR3 protein: CASSLGGLARTNTEAFF
CDR3 DNA: TGTGCCAGCAGCTTAGGGGGTTTGGCGAGGACAAACACTGAAGCTTTCTTT

clone size: -
V gene: TRBV7-9
J gene: TRBJ1-2
CDR3 length: 15
D gene: TRBD1
CDR3 protein: CASSPWTGDSYGYTF
CDR3 DNA: TGTGCCAGCAGCCCATGGACAGGGGATAGCTATGGCTACACCTTC

clone size: -
V gene: TRBV14
J gene: TRBJ2-1
CDR3 length: 14
D gene: -
CDR3 protein: CASSQDLQVNEQFF
CDR3 DNA: TGTGCCAGCAGCCAAGATCTCCAGGTCAATGAGCAGTTCTTC

clone size: -
V gene: TRBV6-1
J gene: TRBJ2-6
CDR3 length: 14
D gene: -
CDR3 protein: CASSDQSGANVLTF
CDR3 DNA: TGTGCCAGCAGTGACCAGTCTGGGGCCAACGTCCTGACTTTC

clone size: -
V gene: TRBV7-6
J gene: TRBJ2-7
CDR3 length: 15
D gene: -
CDR3 protein: CASSSYRRRGYEQYF
CDR3 DNA: TGTGCCAGCAGCTCCTACAGGCGGAGGGGTTACGAGCAGTACTTC

clone size: -
V gene: TRBV5-6
J gene: TRBJ2-5
CDR3 length: 14
D gene: -
CDR3 protein: CASTVGLGEETQYF
CDR3 DNA: TGTGCCAGCACCGTAGGGCTTGGGGAAGAGACCCAGTACTTC

clone size: -
V gene: TRBV19
J gene: TRBJ2-6
CDR3 length: 17
D gene: -
CDR3 protein: CASSRLGGPPGANVLTF
CDR3 DNA: TGTGCCAGTAGTCGATTGGGTGGGCCTCCTGGGGCCAACGTCCTGACTTTC

clone size: -
V gene: TRBV7-2
J gene: TRBJ1-6
CDR3 length: 13
D gene: -
CDR3 protein: CASSLGQISPLHF
CDR3 DNA: TGTGCCAGCAGCTTAGGACAAATTTCACCCCTCCACTTT

clone size: -
V gene: TRBV6-5
J gene: TRBJ2-3
CDR3 length: 15
D gene: TRBD1
CDR3 protein: CASSYSDRVVDTQYF
CDR3 DNA: TGTGCCAGCAGTTACTCGGACAGGGTTGTAGATACGCAGTATTTT

clone size: once
V gene: TRBV30
J gene: TRBJ1-1
CDR3 length: 14
D gene: -
CDR3 protein: CAWRKGLWGTEAFF
CDR3 DNA: TGTGCCTGGAGGAAGGGACTGTGGGGGACTGAAGCTTTCTTT

clone size: -
V gene: TRBV30
J gene: TRBJ2-7
CDR3 length: 18
D gene: TRBD2
CDR3 protein: CAWSVNEVPSLAANEQYF
CDR3 DNA: TGTGCCTGGAGTGTAAACGAGGTTCCGAGCCTAGCGGCTAACGAGCAGTACTTC